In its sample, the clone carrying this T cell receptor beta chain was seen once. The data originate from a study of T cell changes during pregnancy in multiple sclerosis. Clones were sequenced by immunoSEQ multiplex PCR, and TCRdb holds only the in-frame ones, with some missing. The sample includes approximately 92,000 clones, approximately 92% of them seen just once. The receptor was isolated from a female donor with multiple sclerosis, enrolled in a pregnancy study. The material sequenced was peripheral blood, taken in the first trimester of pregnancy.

This CDR3 reads CASSTPGLARGHEQFF. CDR3 sequence (DNA): TGTGCCAGCAGCACACCCGGACTAGCGAGGGGTCATGAGCAGTTCTTC. This chain connects TRBV28 to TRBJ2-1; 9 bases are shared with TRBD2. The CDR3 loop spans 16 amino acids. The germline CDR1 and CDR2 sequences are MDHEN and SYDVKM. With 6 bases clipped from V and 8 bases from J, the junction kept 14 bases outside the gene matches.